The clone carrying this TCR beta chain was detected only once. Its antigen is not identified. This sample stems from a study of cytomegalovirus exposure and HLA in healthy donors. Study results and limitations: In a later analysis, productive TCRs from donors in an Asian-associated ancestry cluster reportedly carried fewer N-insertions than the cohort mean. The classifier reportedly diagnosed cytomegalovirus status with high sensitivity and specificity. Across all donors, roughly uniform sequencing depth was an assumption of the presence/absence analyses.

In the PCR, 60 Vbeta and 13 Jbeta primers were used. TCRdb's table, derived via immunoSEQ multiplex PCR, lists solely in-frame clones and lacks some. The sample has 60,000 to 70,000 clones, around 78% seen once. V lost 2 bases, J lost 4 bases, and 3 bases lay in between. The CDR3 has 13 amino acids. CDR1 is SNHLY, CDR2 FYNNEI, per germline. The sequence was obtained from a man between 18 and 29 years old in good health and CMV-seropositive. Sample: PBMCs. This chain joins TRBV2 and TRBJ2-6; D gene unclear. In nucleotides, the CDR3 is TGTGCCAGCAGTGAACGGGGGGCCAACGTCCTGACTTTC. It codes for CASSERGANVLTF. Full variable domain (rest looked up from reference TRBV2 and TRBJ2-6): EPEVTQTPSHQVTQMGQEVILRCVPISNHLYFYWYRQILGQKVEFLVSFYNNEISEKSEIFDDQFSVERPDGSNFTLKIRSTKLEDSAMYFCASSERGANVLTFGAGSRLTVL.